The following is a TCR beta chain sequence with its context. The data stem from a study of OX40 agonist ivuxolimab in advanced cancers. Background on the study: Patients received ivuxolimab, an intravenous treatment, every 2 weeks at 0.01 to 10 mg/kg.

Assay used: immunoSEQ multiplex PCR; TCRdb lists only in-frame clones, some missing. The sample carries tens of thousands of clones, more than 75% recorded once. CDR1 is SGHDT and CDR2 is YYEEEE in the germline V gene. The CDR3 totals 19 residues. Losses at the gene ends were 4 bases for V and 0 bases for J; bases not matched to a gene: 12. The sample in question was CD4+ or CD8+ T cells sorted from blood, obtained in a trial of the OX40 agonist ivuxolimab. This sequence was found in an adult with an advanced solid tumor such as melanoma, head and neck, liver or kidney cancer. The J gene is TRBJ2-4, the V gene TRBV5-6, with 11 bases identical to TRBD2. CDR3 in DNA: TGTGCCAGCAGCGATTTGGCTAGCGGGAGGTCGGGAGCCAAAAACATTCAGTACTTC. Translated: CASSDLASGRSGAKNIQYF.